This TCR beta chain was identified during a study of cytomegalovirus exposure and HLA in healthy donors (dated by TCRdb to the late 2010s). Study-level background: In an earlier analysis of roughly 590 of the donors, 250 to 350 Gb of sequence data and 117 million unique TCR beta sequences from about 180 million T cells were reported. The aim of the study was to test whether cataloging public T cell receptors could identify signatures of past pathogen exposure. Both class I and class II loci were covered by HLA typing, at four-digit resolution. To predict cytomegalovirus infection status, the study brought together high-throughput TCR immunosequencing, statistical association of individual TCRs with disease status, and machine learning. A later analysis re-examined previously published TCR beta repertoires from 500 to 700 donors and added high-resolution HLA genotyping to investigate patterns of TCR occurrence. An early release that covered roughly 600 HLA-typed donors contained approximately 300 gigabases of sequencing data and tens of millions of unique TCR sequences. Four to six DR-DQ haplotypes were handled as single units for association and clustering, since linkage in the cohort was strong. Rather than drawing on any new phenotypic data, the later analysis identified candidate immune exposures from TCR beta sequences and the way those sequences occurred across donors. The number of donors typed differed by locus, with 629-630 for A, B, C, DRB1 and DQB1, more than 500 for DQA1, under 610 for DPA1, and some 440 for DPB1. Besides the first cohort of hundreds of subjects, a separate validation cohort made up of 120 different subjects was used. Across about 370 genotyped donors of the cohort, an average of roughly 230,000 unique TCR beta nucleotide sequences per donor were sequenced, and around 20% of those sequences were non-productive. To decide whether each TCR beta V gene segment behaved as functional or pseudogenic, an earlier analysis of approximately 590 of the donors relied on high-throughput TCR beta sequencing. Alongside the repertoire data, information on donor age, sex, ethnicity and CMV serostatus was compiled. The study profiled the T cell repertoires of hundreds of subjects by immunosequencing and related them to cytomegalovirus serostatus. A later genetic analysis took genome-wide SNP genotypes for about three fifths of the 666 donors and used that subset as a discovery cohort. Of the roughly 400 genotyped donors, 81% were placed in the genetic ancestry cluster associated with self-reported Caucasian donors. All discovery cohort repertoires had been generated using a single sequencing platform. The investigation overall reported the following: Only TCR beta chains were sequenced in this cohort, and the absence of alpha or paired-chain data limited detectable features. Because some donors lacked HLA typing at each locus, the association tests relied only on the typed subset. Correlated functional status among segregating V segments might reflect linkage disequilibrium, but an unknown experimental factor could not be ruled out. The presence/absence analyses assumed that sequencing depth was roughly uniform across donors, and that assumption may not be true. The study listed 150 to 200 TCR beta chains as associated with cytomegalovirus. A group of highly shared sequence variants was considered likely to be a technical artifact of the sequencing pipeline. Compared with equally common non-associated chains, HLA-associated TCR beta chains in a later analysis were more clonally expanded and had lower generation probabilities. In vitro tests confirmed that three of the cytomegalovirus-associated TCR beta chains recognize cytomegalovirus antigens. The only immune exposure information available for the cohort was CMV serostatus. A further reported finding was that TCR beta sequences accurately predicted the HLA-A and HLA-B alleles for most subjects in the first cohort. Most TCR sequences were observed very rarely across donors, whereas some public TCRs were present in many individuals. Because counts were too low, 15 or so rarely observed V segments, including chromosome 9 orphons, were excluded from the earlier analysis of 587 of the donors. At a false discovery rate of 0.05, a later analysis linked under 20,000 TCR beta sequences to specific HLA alleles. A later analysis reported that several top co-occurrence clusters appeared linked to parvovirus B19, influenza, CMV and Epstein-Barr virus. A later analysis found that TCR association rates varied across HLA loci, with DRB1 alleles showing the most associated TCRs and HLA-C alleles the fewest. According to a later genetic analysis, donors in an Asian-associated ancestry cluster had fewer N-insertions in productive TCRs than the approximately 690-donor mean. Cytomegalovirus status was reported to be diagnosed by the classifier with high specificity and sensitivity in both the original and validation cohorts. According to a later analysis, most CMV-associated TCR beta chains appeared to be HLA-restricted, and the HLA associations seemed to be driven largely by CMV exposure. Some IMGT-functional V segments, including TRBV6-2 and TRBV6-3, could not be told apart with the 87-base-pair reads, so those segments were excluded. In an earlier analysis of 587 of the donors, most TCR beta V segments appeared in productive rearrangements about 87% or about 30% of the time, broadly matching IMGT annotations. V-gene and J-gene trimming of TCR beta chains was associated with a missense DCLRE1C variant in a later genetic analysis, and the association was replicated in an independent cohort. When HLA alleles, especially DR and DQ, strongly co-occurred, attributing TCR associations to individual alleles was difficult. According to the authors, the approach could potentially be generalized to other disease states and immunological phenotypes.

Notes on this clone: Its cognate antigen has yet to be identified. No much larger clone is present one base from it, and per-base qualities are unavailable.

Library generation was performed with the immunoSEQ multiplex PCR assay. For the multiplex PCR, a mixture combining 60 forward primers for TCR Vbeta segments and 13 reverse primers for TCR Jbeta segments was used. A multiplex PCR assay on genomic DNA amplified the CDR3 region of rearranged TCR beta genes. Amplified TCR beta libraries were sequenced as 87-base-pair reads on the Illumina HiSeq System. Per the source publication's procedure: A later analysis tallied 80 million to 95 million unique TCR beta chains across the 550 to 850 repertoires, and approximately 9.9 million of those chains were shared by two or more donors. Raw reads were error-corrected and collapsed into unique sequences by a nearest-neighbor algorithm in which closely related sequences were merged to remove PCR and sequencing errors. To assign V, D and J gene segments, CDR3 sequences were aligned to IMGT reference sequences. Each retained sequence needed at least a six-nucleotide match to both a V gene segment and a J gene segment. A rearrangement counted as productive if the CDR3 had no stop codons and remained in frame with V and J, and every other rearrangement counted as non-productive. Following IMGT convention, CDR3 was defined as the stretch from the second conserved V-encoded cysteine up to the conserved J-encoded phenylalanine. In an earlier analysis of around 540 of the donors, sequences lacking an unambiguous match to a single V gene segment were excluded. In an earlier analysis of several hundred of the donors, V segments were called functional above 56.7% productive rearrangements and were called segregating when the between-donor standard deviation exceeded 5%. A statistical classification framework was built to diagnose cytomegalovirus status from the catalog of TCR beta chain sequences. A later analysis assigned V and J genes by comparing TCR nucleotide sequences with IMGT/GENE-DB human TR gene sequences. In a later analysis, CDR3 sequences and most-parsimonious VDJ recombination scenarios were assigned using the TCRdist pipeline. In a later analysis, each TCR beta chain was defined by its CDR3 amino acid sequence together with its V-gene family, and reads lacking a unique V-gene family were excluded. As a way to deal with suspected cross-contamination and a sequencing artifact, a later analysis dropped nearly 600 nucleotide sequences that were highly shared and had low generation probability. In a later analysis, a clonal expansion index for each public chain was calculated from normalized within-repertoire ranks of inferred template counts. In a later analysis, generation probabilities were computed using a VDJ recombination model fitted to out-of-frame rearrangements, and the results were checked against IGoR. In a later analysis, TCR-TCR, TCR-HLA and TCR-CMV co-occurrence was scored with hypergeometric tests, and a repertoire-size bias correction was applied to TCR pairs. In a later analysis, false discovery rates were estimated by permuting HLA or CMV assignments 20 times. A later analysis grouped co-occurring TCRs with DBSCAN, adding TCRdist sequence similarity when clustering within HLA-allele-positive subsets. Co-occurrence clustering excluded repertoires with fewer than 30,000 or more than 120,000 public chains, plus five with anomalous nucleotide sharing. TCRdb mirrors the immuneACCESS table, restricted to in-frame sequences. Some clones are absent from its copies; in checked studies, under half trace to an unresolved V gene, and the reason for the others is unknown. V and J calls plus clone size are reproduced from that table; the DNA served to infer D and trimming. The sample table contains 150,000 to 200,000 clones; only one count was recorded for around 80% of them. The ten top clones hold under 1.5% of the sample.

The cohort comprised under 700 healthy bone marrow donors. All cohort members were sampled while nominally healthy, although unrecorded immune exposures were likely present. The donor tested CMV seropositive and was one of the 289 seropositive cohort members. Each donor provided a peripheral blood sample, and peripheral blood mononuclear cells were used for TCR beta sequencing. Genomic DNA was extracted from the blood cell samples with the Qiagen DNeasy Blood Extraction Kit. From the cysteine through the phenylalanine, the CDR3 covers 16 amino acids. Kept here is only the CDR3 DNA, which spans 48 bases and is read in frame from base 1. In the germline V gene, CDR1 corresponds to SGHDT and CDR2 to YYEEEE. Trimmed from V: 2 bases; trimmed from J: 1 base; junction bases lacking a gene match: 8.

The chain couples TRBV5-6 to TRBJ2-7; 8 bases in between match TRBD2. Sequenced sample: PBMCs. This receptor was taken from a girl aged 5 to 17 in good health and CMV-seropositive. The base sequence is TGTGCCAGCAGCTTACTCGGAGCGGGAGTATCCTACGAGCAGTACTTC. Its product reads: CASSLLGAGVSYEQYF. Extended through the reference TRBV5-6 and TRBJ2-7 proteins, this CDR3 yields the full variable domain: DAGVTQSPTHLIKTRGQQVTLRCSPKSGHDTVSWYQQALGQGPQFIFQYYEEEERQRGNFPDRFSGHQFPNYSSELNVNALLLGDSALYLCASSLLGAGVSYEQYFGPGTRLTVT.